The 24 T cell receptor beta chains reported below all come from one sample, sequenced in a study of somatic mutations in cytotoxic T cells in rheumatoid arthritis. Generated by immunoSEQ multiplex PCR, the TCRdb table keeps only in-frame clones and is missing some. Found here are roughly 25,000 clones, roughly 80% of them singletons; the top ten hold 9.5% to 10%. The sequenced sample consisted of CD8+ T cells sorted from blood. These receptors were taken from a woman between 18 and 30 years old in good health.

This clone was seen only once. The CDR3 reads CASRRYREGNQPQHF. As DNA, the CDR3 is TGTGCCAGCAGGAGGTACAGGGAAGGGAATCAGCCCCAGCATTTT. V usage is TRBV6-5 and J usage is TRBJ1-5; possibly TRBD1 for D (6 bases). V was pared by 6 bases and J by 4 bases, with 16 bases between. Germline V gene lookup returns CDR1 MNHEY and CDR2 SVGAGI. This CDR3 has 15 amino acids.

CDR3 DNA: TGCGCCAGCAGCCCATTAAGGGGGGGGTTCTACGAGCAGTACTTC. This sequence encodes CASSPLRGGFYEQYF. The rearrangement links TRBV4-1 to TRBJ2-7; TRBD2 might be the D (7 bases). The CDR3 is made up of 15 amino acids. Deletions cut 4 bases from V and 3 bases from J, with 16 bases between. Germline V gene lookup returns CDR1 MGHRA and CDR2 YSYEKL.

V and J are TRBV9 and TRBJ2-2; TRBD2 matches at 14 bases. The CDR3 runs 15 residues. Germline values: CDR1 SGDLS, CDR2 YYNGEE. Trimming removed 3 bases from V and 5 bases from J; junction bases left unmatched: 0. The CDR3 coding sequence is TGTGCCAGCAGCGGGACTAGCGGGGGGACCGGGGAGCTGTTTTTT. Protein product: CASSGTSGGTGELFF.

The genes are TRBV28 and TRBJ1-4, with a weak D call TRBD1 (6 bases). The V end lost 7 bases, the J end lost 2 bases, and 17 bases lay between the germline ends. Germline loops: CDR1 MDHEN, CDR2 SYDVKM. CDR3 size: 16 residues. The CDR3 sequence: CASTPRGQSTNEKLFF. The CDR3 nucleotides are TGTGCCAGCACCCCTCGGGGGCAATCGACTAATGAAAAACTGTTTTTT. The full variable domain, rest sourced from reference TRBV28 and TRBJ1-4, is DVKVTQSSRYLVKRTGEKVFLECVQDMDHENMFWYRQDPGLGLRLIYFSYDVKMKEKGDIPEGYSVSREKKERFSLILESASTNQTSMYLCASTPRGQSTNEKLFFGSGTQLSVL.

V and J are TRBV11-3 and TRBJ2-2; TRBD2 might be the D (7 bases). This CDR3 comprises 16 residues. The germline V and J ends were trimmed by 4 bases and 4 bases, with 16 bases remaining between them. CDR1 SGHNT and CDR2 YENEEA come from the germline V gene. CDR3 bases: TGTGCCAGCAGCTCACTGGGGGGGCCGAGCACCGGGGAGCTGTTTTTT. It codes for CASSSLGGPSTGELFF.

This clone was recorded a few times. Different DNA sequences within this sample yield the same CDR3. This chain uses TRBV19 with TRBJ1-1; D remains ambiguous. The CDR3 is made up of 13 amino acids. V shed 3 bases and J shed 1 base, with 6 bases lying between them. Germline V gives CDR1 LNHDA, CDR2 SQIVND (reference sequence). CDR3 nucleotides: TGTGCCAGTAGTATCTCTCGGAACACTGAAGCTTTCTTT. This translates into CASSISRNTEAFF.

A few counts support this clone. The chain carries TRBV7-9 and TRBJ1-3, with 8 bases lining up with TRBD1. This CDR3 region has 15 residues. V was clipped by 5 bases and J by 5 bases; unmatched bases: 8. Germline V gene sequence: CDR1 SEHNR, CDR2 FQNEAQ (reference sequence). The DNA for the CDR3 is TGTGCCAGCAGCCCAGCTGGACAGGGCCGAAACACCATATATTTT. Translated: CASSPAGQGRNTIYF.

The chain carries TRBV11-2 and TRBJ2-1; D remains unclear. Germline loops: CDR1 SGHAT, CDR2 FQNNGV. The V end lost 3 bases, the J end lost 9 bases, and 12 bases lay between the germline ends. The CDR3 runs 13 residues. The CDR3 is CASSLSINGEQFF. As DNA, the CDR3 is TGTGCCAGCAGCTTGTCGATCAATGGTGAGCAGTTCTTC.

The DNA of the CDR3 is TGTGCCAGCAGCGCTAACGGGGATAACTATGGCTACACCTTC. As protein: CASSANGDNYGYTF. V usage is TRBV9 and J usage is TRBJ1-2; D remains ambiguous. Germline CDR1 is SGDLS and CDR2 is YYNGEE. The CDR3 sequence is 14 residues long. V dropped 3 bases and J dropped 1 base, with 10 bases sitting between them.

The genes are TRBV28 and TRBJ1-4; tentatively, D is TRBD1 (5 bases). Germline-derived CDR1 and CDR2 are MDHEN and SYDVKM. V dropped 6 bases and J dropped 2 bases, with 16 bases sitting between them. This CDR3 has 16 amino acids. The CDR3 DNA follows: TGTGCCAGCAGACCGACTGGGACGGCCACTAATGAAAAACTGTTTTTT. The encoded protein is CASRPTGTATNEKLFF.

This chain joins TRBV5-4 and TRBJ2-4; 11 nucleotides match TRBD1. The germline gives CDR1 SGHNT, CDR2 YYREEE (reference sequence). V was clipped by 0 bases and J by 8 bases; unmatched bases: 4. The CDR3 loop spans 15 amino acids. The CDR3 nucleotides read TGTGCCAGCAGCTTGGCGGGACAGGGGGAAGACATTCAGTACTTC. Protein product: CASSLAGQGEDIQYF.

This rearrangement joins TRBV4-1 to TRBJ2-7; TRBD1 matches at 8 bases. CDR1 and CDR2 from the germline V gene are MGHRA and YSYEKL. The length of the CDR3 is 19 residues. J lost 0 bases, V lost 0 bases, and 13 bases had no gene match. The CDR3 sequence is CASSQDLIYRTGSSYEQYV. In DNA, the CDR3 is TGCGCCAGCAGCCAAGATCTTATTTATAGGACAGGGAGCTCCTACGAGCAGTACGTC.

This clone qualifies as medium-sized (0.01 to 0.1%). The chain links TRBV7-9 to TRBJ1-1; possibly TRBD1 for D (5 bases). Trimming removed 6 bases at V and 10 bases at J, with 21 bases between. CDR3 length: 14 residues. Germline V gene lookup returns CDR1 SEHNR and CDR2 FQNEAQ (reference sequence). The CDR3 DNA reads as TGTGCCAGCAGTCCCCCGCCCCCTCACGGGGGAGCTTTCTTT. Encoded protein: CASSPPPPHGGAFF.

The rearrangement links TRBV28 to TRBJ2-7, with 7 bases matching TRBD1. V dropped 7 bases and J dropped 3; count of bases not matched to a gene: 9. Germline V CDR1 and CDR2: MDHEN, SYDVKM. CDR3 size: 14 residues. The CDR3 DNA follows: TGTGCCAGCAAGCCCCAGGGGGACGGCTACGAGCAGTACGTC. Translating it yields CASKPQGDGYEQYV.

The CDR3 DNA follows: TGTGCCAGCACCCCGAGTGGGAGGGACAGGGGCCATGGCTACACCTTC. Amino acid sequence: CASTPSGRDRGHGYTF. J is TRBJ1-2 and V is TRBV6-6; 10 bases map to TRBD1. Germline CDR1 reads MNHNY; CDR2 reads SVGAGI (reference sequence). The CDR3 is made up of 16 amino acids. The J segment lost 6 bases and the V segment lost 7 bases, leaving 14 bases of the junction unmatched.

This rearrangement joins TRBV27 to TRBJ2-7, with D possibly called TRBD1 or TRBD2 (6 bases each). CDR1 MNHEY and CDR2 SMNVEV come from the germline V gene (reference sequence). This CDR3 region has 13 residues. With 7 bases removed from V and 0 bases from J, the gap between germline ends came to 10 bases. The DNA for the CDR3 is TGTGCCAGCAAGGGGGGCAGCTCCTACGAGCAGTACGTC. It is translated as CASKGGSSYEQYV.

The chain uses TRBV19 and TRBJ2-3; TRBD2 matches 9 bases. The CDR3 consists of 19 residues. Germline CDR1 is LNHDA and CDR2 is SQIVND (reference sequence). The trim removed 6 bases at V and 0 bases at J, leaving 16 bases unmatched. The DNA for the CDR3 is TGTGCCAGTAGCCGACTAGCGGAGGTCCCTGTTGGGAGCACAGATACGCAGTATTTT. Protein sequence: CASSRLAEVPVGSTDTQYF.

This clone came up a few times. The rearrangement joins TRBV29-1 to TRBJ1-1; no definite D call. V was cut by 3 bases and J by 4 bases, with 12 bases left in between. CDR1 and CDR2 from the germline V gene are SQVTM and ANQGSEA. The length of the CDR3 is 13 residues. CDR3: CSVEGRETTEAFF. CDR3 in DNA: TGCAGCGTTGAGGGGAGGGAGACCACTGAAGCTTTCTTT.

V gene TRBV6-5 combines with J gene TRBJ2-2, with D uncertain. This CDR3 comprises 14 residues. The V and J ends lost 0 bases and 5 bases respectively, with 7 bases between them. CDR1 is MNHEY and CDR2 is SVGAGI in the germline V gene. The CDR3, as DNA: TGTGCCAGCAGTTACTCGACCGGAACCGGGGAGCTGTTTTTT. The encoded protein is CASSYSTGTGELFF.

The rearrangement joins TRBV11-2 to TRBJ2-3; D remains ambiguous. CDR3 length: 14 amino acids. CDR1 SGHAT and CDR2 FQNNGV come from the germline V gene. Deletions cut 1 base from V and 4 bases from J, with 9 bases between. The CDR3 sequence is CASSLGLGADTQYF. CDR3 nucleotide sequence: TGTGCCAGCAGCTTAGGTCTTGGCGCAGATACGCAGTATTTT. Together with reference TRBV11-2 and TRBJ2-3, the CDR3 gives the full variable domain: EAGVAQSPRYKIIEKRQSVAFWCNPISGHATLYWYQQILGQGPKLLIQFQNNGVVDDSQLPKDRFSAERLKGVDSTLKIQPAKLEDSAVYLCASSLGLGADTQYFGPGTRLTVL.

The chain employs TRBV28 and TRBJ1-2, with a tentative D call TRBD1 (5 bases). This CDR3 region has 18 residues. V lost 2 bases and J lost 7, with 26 bases in between. The germline gives CDR1 MDHEN, CDR2 SYDVKM. The CDR3 loop reads CASSLGQSSVELLGGYTF. CDR3 sequence (DNA): TGTGCCAGCAGTTTAGGACAAAGTAGTGTTGAGTTGCTGGGTGGCTACACCTTC.

The rearrangement joins TRBV7-9 to TRBJ2-3; D perhaps matches TRBD1 (7 bases). The V gene's germline CDR1 is SEHNR and CDR2 FQNEAQ (reference sequence). Trimming took off 4 bases at V and 0 bases at J, with 17 bases between the two ends. The CDR3 extends over 17 amino acids. In nucleotides, the CDR3 is TGTGCCAGCAGCTCCCCAGACGCGGGACAGAGCACAGATACGCAGTATTTT. It specifies CASSSPDAGQSTDTQYF. The full variable domain, with the rest looked up from reference TRBV7-9 and TRBJ2-3, is DTGVSQNPRHKITKRGQNVTFRCDPISEHNRLYWYRQTLGQGPEFLTYFQNEAQLEKSRLLSDRFSAERPKGSFSTLEIQRTEQGDSAMYLCASSSPDAGQSTDTQYFGPGTRLTVL.

The chain carries TRBV5-6 and TRBJ2-3, with D possibly matching TRBD2 (6 bases). V lost 0 bases to trimming and J lost 3 bases, with 17 bases between them. This CDR3 is built from 17 residues. Looked up from germline, CDR1 is SGHDT and CDR2 is YYEEEE. The CDR3 loop reads CASSLGTTPGSTDTQYF. The CDR3 DNA sequence: TGTGCCAGCAGCTTGGGGACGACTCCCGGGAGTACAGATACGCAGTATTTT.

The CDR3 DNA sequence: TGCGCCAGCAGCCTTACACCCGGGAACCAAGAGACCCAGTACTTC. Residues: CASSLTPGNQETQYF. The chain employs TRBV4-1 and TRBJ2-5; a weak D match, TRBD2 (5 bases). The CDR3 has 15 residues. The V end was cut by 4 bases, the J end by 0 bases, with 12 bases between. Germline V gene lookup returns CDR1 MGHRA and CDR2 YSYEKL.